This T cell receptor beta chain was sequenced during a study of breast tumors, draining lymph nodes, adjacent tissues. TCRdb re-called the multiplex PCR reads with MiXCR, one entry per CDR3 protein. The sample consists of about 12,000 distinct CDR3 sequences, under 40% of them appearing once. General study results and limits: Tumor TCR diversity was below lymph nodes but above nontumor tissue. Findings are consistent with lymph node origin and intratumoral expansion of most tumor T cells.

Within the sample, this clonotype is medium-sized. Its antigen is as yet unknown. The CDR3 extends over 13 amino acids. Germline V gives CDR1 WNHNN, CDR2 SYGVQD (reference sequence). V dropped 3 bases and J dropped 1 base, with 7 bases sitting between them. The sample comprised breast tumor tissue. The chain carries TRBV10-1 and TRBJ2-7; no clear D gene. The sequence came from a female donor with breast cancer. Some clones in this sample may be carry-over from other donors' samples. In nucleotides, the CDR3 is TGCGCCAGCAGTGAAGGGCCTTCCTACGAGCAGTACTTC. It codes for CASSEGPSYEQYF.